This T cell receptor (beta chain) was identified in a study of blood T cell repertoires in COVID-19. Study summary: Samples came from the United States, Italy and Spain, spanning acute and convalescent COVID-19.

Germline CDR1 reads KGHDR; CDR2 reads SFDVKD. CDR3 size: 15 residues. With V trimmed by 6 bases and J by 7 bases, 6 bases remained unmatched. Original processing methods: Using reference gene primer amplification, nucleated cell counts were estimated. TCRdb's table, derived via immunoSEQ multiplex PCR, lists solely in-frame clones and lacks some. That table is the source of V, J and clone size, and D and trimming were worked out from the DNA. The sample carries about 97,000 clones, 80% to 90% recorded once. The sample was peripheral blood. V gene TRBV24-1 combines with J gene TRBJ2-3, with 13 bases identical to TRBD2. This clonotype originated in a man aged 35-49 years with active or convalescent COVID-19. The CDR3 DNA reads TGTGCCACCAGTCCCGGGACTAGCGGGGAAAATACGCAGTATTTT. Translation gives CATSPGTSGENTQYF.